The clone carrying this T cell receptor beta chain was observed a handful of times. Its antigen is unidentified. This sample was taken from a study of cytomegalovirus exposure and HLA in healthy donors. Across the whole study: Unique TCR beta sequences numbering approximately 120 million came from about 180 million T cells in an earlier analysis. The study, taken as a whole, reports: In presence/absence analyses, roughly uniform sequencing depth across donors was assumed.

Vbeta (60) and Jbeta (13) primers were used in the PCR. Assay: immunoSEQ multiplex PCR; the TCRdb copy retains only in-frame clones and omits some. The sample lists more than 110,000 clones, about 8.9% occurring once. Germline-derived CDR1 and CDR2 are SGHVS and FQNEAQ. V gave up 5 bases and J gave up 4 bases, with 17 bases separating them. The CDR3 sequence is 15 residues long. The chain couples TRBV7-8 to TRBJ1-2; weak D call: TRBD1 (6 bases). This receptor was taken from a man aged 50 to 59 in good health and CMV-seronegative. Sequenced sample: PBMCs. As DNA, the CDR3 is TGTGCCAGCAGCCGACAGACGGGGGGCGGCTATGGCTACACCTTC. This encodes CASSRQTGGGYGYTF.